A selection of T cell receptor beta chains follows, all from one sample in a study of OX40 agonist ivuxolimab in advanced cancers. Libraries were prepared by immunoSEQ multiplex PCR; TCRdb keeps only in-frame clonotypes and omits some of them. Of around 64,000 clones in the sample, about four fifths were seen once. This specimen consisted of CD4+ or CD8+ T cells sorted from blood, obtained in a trial of the OX40 agonist ivuxolimab. These receptors were collected from an adult with an advanced solid tumor such as melanoma, head and neck, liver or kidney cancer. The CDR3 runs from the conserved cysteine through the conserved F or W. D genes are given only for firm matches. The size of a clone is reported for some rows only, either as once, few or many, or as a class for expanded clones.

length | J | V | size | D | DNA | CDR3
12 | TRBJ2-5 | TRBV2 | once | . | TGTGCCAGCAGTGAGATGGTAGAGACCCAGTACTTC | CASSEMVETQYF
12 | TRBJ1-5 | TRBV10-3 | . | . | TGTGCCACCAGTAGGAGCAATCAGCCCCAGCATTTT | CATSRSNQPQHF
17 | TRBJ2-1 | TRBV7-3 | . | TRBD2 | TGTGCCAGCAGTCCTCGACTAGCGGGAGAGTACGGTGGTGAGCAGTTCTTC | CASSPRLAGEYGGEQFF
14 | TRBJ1-2 | TRBV6-6 | . | TRBD1 | TGTGCCAGCAGTTCTCCGGGACAGATCTATGGCTACACCTTC | CASSSPGQIYGYTF
14 | TRBJ2-7 | TRBV7-9 | . | . | TGTGCCAGCAGCTTAGGCCCCAGCAGCTACGAGCAGTACTTC | CASSLGPSSYEQYF
14 | TRBJ1-2 | TRBV4-2 | . | . | TGTGCCAGCAGCCAAGATCTGATCGCCTATGGCTACACCTTC | CASSQDLIAYGYTF
15 | TRBJ2-7 | TRBV7-3 | . | TRBD2 | TGTGCCAGCAGCATGACTAGCGGGAGGTCCTACGAGCAGTACTTC | CASSMTSGRSYEQYF
13 | TRBJ2-1 | TRBV5-1 | . | . | TGCGCCAGCAAGTTATTTGACAACAATGAGCAGTTCTTC | CASKLFDNNEQFF
14 | TRBJ2-1 | TRBV25-1 | . | TRBD2 | TGTGCCAGCAGTGGGTCCGGGACTATCAATGAGCAGTTCTTC | CASSGSGTINEQFF
13 | TRBJ2-7 | TRBV19 | . | . | TGTGCCAGTAGTAACCAGGGGGGGTACGAGCAGTACTTC | CASSNQGGYEQYF
14 | TRBJ2-7 | TRBV11-2 | . | TRBD1 | TGTGCCAGCAGCGGTCGACAGGGGGCGAGTGAGCAGTACTTC | CASSGRQGASEQYF